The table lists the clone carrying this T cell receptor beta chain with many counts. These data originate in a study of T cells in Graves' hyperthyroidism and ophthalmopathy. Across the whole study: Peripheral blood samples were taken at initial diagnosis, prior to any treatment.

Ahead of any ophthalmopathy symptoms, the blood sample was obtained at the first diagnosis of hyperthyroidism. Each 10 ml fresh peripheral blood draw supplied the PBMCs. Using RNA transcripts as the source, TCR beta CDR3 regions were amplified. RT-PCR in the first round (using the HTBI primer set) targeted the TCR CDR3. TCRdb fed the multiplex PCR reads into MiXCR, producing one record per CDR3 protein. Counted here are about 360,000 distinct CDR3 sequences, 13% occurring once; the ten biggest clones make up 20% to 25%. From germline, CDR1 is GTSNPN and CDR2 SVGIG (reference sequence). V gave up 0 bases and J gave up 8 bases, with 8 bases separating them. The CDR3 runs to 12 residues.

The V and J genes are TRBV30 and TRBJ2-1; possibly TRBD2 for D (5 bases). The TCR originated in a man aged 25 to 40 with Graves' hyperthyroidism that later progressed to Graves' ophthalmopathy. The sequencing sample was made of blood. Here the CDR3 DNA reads TGTGCCTGGAGTGTAGAGGGCGATGAGCAGTTCTTC. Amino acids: CAWSVEGDEQFF.